This T cell receptor beta chain was captured by sequencing in a study of spatial heterogeneity in lung cancer. Study in general: Beta-chain sequences consistently outnumbered alpha-chain sequences in detection. General study points: Counts of expanded alpha and beta TCRs within tumors tracked the tumor nonsynonymous mutation count. Tumor T-cell coverage was an estimated 7% or so for alpha and roughly 13% for beta chains.

Time point meaning: sample taken at primary tumor resection. This clonotype was seen many times. Antigen specificity is unknown. CDR3 length: 16 residues. CDR1 and CDR2 (germline): SGHTA, FQGNSA. After removal of 5 bases from V and 3 bases from J, the junction contained 8 bases not matched to a gene. A single record per CDR3 protein comes from TCRdb applying MiXCR to the 5' RACE reads. The data contain around 100,000 distinct CDR3 sequences, 4% to 4.5% of them singletons. Sample: lung tumor tissue, taken at surgery. The clonotype originates from a male donor with early-stage non-small cell lung cancer. The chain employs TRBV7-2 and TRBJ2-5; TRBD2 matches 11 bases. The CDR3 loop is CASSPQTSGNEETQYF. As DNA, the CDR3 is TGTGCCAGCAGCCCACAGACTAGCGGGAATGAAGAGACCCAGTACTTC.